This T cell receptor beta chain was sequenced for a study of cytomegalovirus exposure and HLA in healthy donors. Findings of the study overall: It was approximately 160 TCR beta chains that were listed as cytomegalovirus-associated.

Germline V CDR1 and CDR2: SGHTA, FQGTGA. Trimming took 5 bases from V and 4 from J, leaving 10 bases between them. This CDR3 is built from 13 residues. While unrecorded immune exposures were likely, the donors were nominally healthy when sampled. The PCR contained 60 Vbeta and 13 Jbeta primers. Under the authors' procedure: Around 11 million shared chains were among the roughly 80 million unique TCR beta chains that a later analysis counted. Generated by immunoSEQ multiplex PCR, the TCRdb table keeps only in-frame clones and is missing some. For V, J and clone size, that table is used; D and trimming come from the DNA. The table includes about 200,000 clones, around 77% detected once. A note on this clone: Its antigen is currently unknown.

The chain couples TRBV7-3 to TRBJ2-3, with no clear D. This TCR was recovered from a woman in her twenties or thirties in good health and CMV-seronegative. Material: PBMCs. The CDR3 here is CASSPRSSDTQYF. In DNA, the CDR3 is TGTGCCAGCAGCCCCCGGAGCTCAGATACGCAGTATTTT.